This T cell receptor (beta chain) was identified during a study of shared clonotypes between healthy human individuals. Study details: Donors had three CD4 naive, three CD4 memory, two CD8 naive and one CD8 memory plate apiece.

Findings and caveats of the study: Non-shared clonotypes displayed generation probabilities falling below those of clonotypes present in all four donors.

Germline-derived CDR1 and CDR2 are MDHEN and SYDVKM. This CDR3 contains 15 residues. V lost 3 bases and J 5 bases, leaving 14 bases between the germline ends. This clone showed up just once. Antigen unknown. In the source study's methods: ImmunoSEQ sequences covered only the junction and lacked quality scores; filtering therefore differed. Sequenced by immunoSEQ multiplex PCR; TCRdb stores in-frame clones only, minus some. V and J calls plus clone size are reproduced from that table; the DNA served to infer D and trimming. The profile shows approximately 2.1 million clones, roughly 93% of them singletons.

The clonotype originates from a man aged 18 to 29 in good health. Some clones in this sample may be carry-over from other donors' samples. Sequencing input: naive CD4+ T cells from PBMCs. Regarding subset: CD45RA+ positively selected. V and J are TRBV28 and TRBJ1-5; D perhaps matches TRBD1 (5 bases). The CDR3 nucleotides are TGTGCCAGCAGTTTTGGCAGCCTAGGGGATCAGCCCCAGCATTTT. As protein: CASSFGSLGDQPQHF.